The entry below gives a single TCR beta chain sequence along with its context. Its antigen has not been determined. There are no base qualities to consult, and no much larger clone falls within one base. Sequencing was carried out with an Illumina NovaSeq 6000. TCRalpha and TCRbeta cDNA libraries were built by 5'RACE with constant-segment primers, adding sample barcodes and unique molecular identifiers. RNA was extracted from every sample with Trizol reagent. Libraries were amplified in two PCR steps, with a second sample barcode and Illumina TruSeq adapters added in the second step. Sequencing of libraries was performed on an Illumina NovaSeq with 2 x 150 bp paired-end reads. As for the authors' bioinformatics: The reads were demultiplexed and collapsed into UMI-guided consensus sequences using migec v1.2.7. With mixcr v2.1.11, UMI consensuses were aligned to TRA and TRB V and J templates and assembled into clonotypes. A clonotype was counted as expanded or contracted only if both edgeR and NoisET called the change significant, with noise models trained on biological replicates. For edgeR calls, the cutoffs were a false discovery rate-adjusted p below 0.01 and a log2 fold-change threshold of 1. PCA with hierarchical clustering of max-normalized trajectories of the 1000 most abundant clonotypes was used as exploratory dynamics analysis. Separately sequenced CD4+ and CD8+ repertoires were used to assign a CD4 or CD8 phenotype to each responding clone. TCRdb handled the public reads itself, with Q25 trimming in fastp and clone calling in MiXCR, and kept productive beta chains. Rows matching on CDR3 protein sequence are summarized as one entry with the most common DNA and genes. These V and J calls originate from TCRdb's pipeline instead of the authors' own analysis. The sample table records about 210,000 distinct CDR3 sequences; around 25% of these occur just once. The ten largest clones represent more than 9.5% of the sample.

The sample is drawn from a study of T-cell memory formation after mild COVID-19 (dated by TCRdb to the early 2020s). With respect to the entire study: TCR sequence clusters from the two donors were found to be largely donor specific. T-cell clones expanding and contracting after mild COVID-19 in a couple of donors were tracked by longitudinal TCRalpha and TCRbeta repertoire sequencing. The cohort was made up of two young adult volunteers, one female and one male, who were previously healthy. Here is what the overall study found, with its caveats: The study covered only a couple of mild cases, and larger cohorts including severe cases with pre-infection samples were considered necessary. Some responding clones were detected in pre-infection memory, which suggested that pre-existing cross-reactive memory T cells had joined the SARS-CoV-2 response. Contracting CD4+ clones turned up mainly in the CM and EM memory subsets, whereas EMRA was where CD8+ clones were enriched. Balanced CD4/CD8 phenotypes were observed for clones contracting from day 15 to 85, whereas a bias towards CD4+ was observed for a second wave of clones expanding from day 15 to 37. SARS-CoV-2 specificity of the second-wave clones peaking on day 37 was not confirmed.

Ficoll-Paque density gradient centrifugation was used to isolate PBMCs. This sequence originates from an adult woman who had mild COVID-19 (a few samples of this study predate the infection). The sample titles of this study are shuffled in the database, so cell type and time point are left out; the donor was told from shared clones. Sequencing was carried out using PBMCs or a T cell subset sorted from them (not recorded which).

This receptor carries the CDR3 CATSRLAGGPSDTQYF. Here is the DNA: TGTGCCACCAGCAGGTTAGCGGGGGGGCCATCAGATACGCAGTATTTT. Rearrangement joined TRBV15 to TRBJ2-3, with 11 bases matching TRBD2. Spanning cysteine to phenylalanine, the CDR3 consists of 16 amino acids. Of the read, only the CDR3 DNA is kept; its 48 bases are in frame from base 1. From the germline V gene (reference sequence), CDR1 is LNHNV and CDR2 is YYDKDF. V lost 3 bases and J lost 4 bases, and the count of bases not matched to a germline gene is 6. Reference TRBV15 and TRBJ2-3 genes cover what lies past the CDR3, so the full variable domain is DAMVIQNPRYQVTQFGKPVTLSCSQTLNHNVMYWYQQKSSQAPKLLFHYYDKDFNNEADTPDNFQSRRPNTSFCFLDIRSPGLGDTAMYLCATSRLAGGPSDTQYFGPGTRLTVL.